Described below is a single T cell receptor beta chain sequence and its context. These data are taken from a study of blood T cells in healthy people across ages. The V gene lost 4 bases and the J gene lost 10 bases, with 11 bases spanning the gap. There are 12 residues in the CDR3. It was with a sample-barcoded 5' primer and a J-beta primer mix that a second PCR of roughly 7 to 12 cycles was run. TCRdb fed the 5' RACE reads into MiXCR, producing one record per CDR3 protein. The data contain about 810,000 distinct CDR3 sequences, 36% of them singletons. This chain links TRBV12-3 or TRBV12-4 with TRBJ2-1, with no clear D. Sequencing input: blood. The receptor was derived from a young man in good health. CDR3 in amino acids: CASSSVFYEQFF. The CDR3 nucleotides are TGTGCCAGCAGTTCAGTGTTCTACGAGCAGTTCTTC.